Shown below are 27 T cell receptor beta chains from a single sample sequenced in a study of shared clonotypes between healthy human individuals. TCRdb keeps only in-frame clones here, not all; method: immunoSEQ multiplex PCR. The data hold approximately 510,000 clones, with 75% to 85% observed a single time. Sample: PBMCs. These receptors were collected from a woman aged 40-49 years in good health. Some clones in this sample may be carry-over from other donors' samples.

The chain uses TRBV9 and TRBJ2-1; 9 bases map to TRBD2. Germline V lookup: CDR1 SGDLS, CDR2 YYNGEE. Trimming cost V 7 bases and J 6 bases; bases outside gene matches: 8. The CDR3 is 14 amino acids. For the CDR3, the DNA is TGTGCCAGCGGGGGGACTAGCTTTCCCAATGAGCAGTTCTTC. Residues: CASGGTSFPNEQFF.

The V and J genes are TRBV11-2 and TRBJ2-5; 9 bases are shared with TRBD1. With V trimmed by 3 bases and J by 4 bases, 9 bases remained unmatched. Germline loops: CDR1 SGHAT, CDR2 FQNNGV. The CDR3 sequence is 16 residues long. The CDR3 protein is CASSLGRDRVLETQYF. For the CDR3, the DNA is TGTGCCAGCAGCTTGGGACGGGACAGGGTTCTAGAGACCCAGTACTTC. The full variable domain, its missing parts supplied by reference TRBV11-2 and TRBJ2-5, is EAGVAQSPRYKIIEKRQSVAFWCNPISGHATLYWYQQILGQGPKLLIQFQNNGVVDDSQLPKDRFSAERLKGVDSTLKIQPAKLEDSAVYLCASSLGRDRVLETQYFGPGTRLLVL.

Here the CDR3 DNA reads TGTGCCAGCAGTTTACGTAGCGGGAGGCCCTACGAGCAGTACTTC. It yields the protein CASSLRSGRPYEQYF. The chain employs TRBV28 and TRBJ2-7; TRBD2 matches at 10 bases. In germline, CDR1 is MDHEN, CDR2 SYDVKM. This CDR3 is 15 amino acids long. The V and J ends lost 2 bases and 2 bases, in that order; junction bases with no gene match: 3.

Points on this clone: Other DNA sequences within the sample encode an identical CDR3. V usage is TRBV28 and J usage is TRBJ2-6; D tentatively reads TRBD1 or TRBD2 (5 bases each). Germline loops: CDR1 MDHEN, CDR2 SYDVKM. This CDR3 spans 15 amino acids. The ends were cut back, 2 bases at V and 2 bases at J, with 7 bases in the middle. Written as DNA, the CDR3 is TGTGCCAGCAGTTTAGGGGGTACTGGGGCCAACGTCCTGACTTTC. It encodes CASSLGGTGANVLTF. Full variable domain (remainder filled in from reference TRBV28 and TRBJ2-6): DVKVTQSSRYLVKRTGEKVFLECVQDMDHENMFWYRQDPGLGLRLIYFSYDVKMKEKGDIPEGYSVSREKKERFSLILESASTNQTSMYLCASSLGGTGANVLTFGAGSRLTVL.

The V gene is TRBV18, the J gene TRBJ1-1; a possible D gene is TRBD1 (5 bases). V was clipped by 4 bases and J by 9 bases, with 9 bases between them. Germline V lookup: CDR1 KGHSH, CDR2 LQKENI. CDR3 length: 11 amino acids. CDR3 bases: TGTGCCAGCTCACGAGGGGCCCAAGCTTTCTTT. This sequence encodes CASSRGAQAFF.

The rearrangement joins TRBV5-1 to TRBJ2-1, with D tentatively TRBD1 (5 bases). The CDR3 consists of 15 residues. The germline CDR1 and CDR2 sequences are SGHRS and YFSETQ. V lost 4 bases and J 7 bases, leaving 18 bases between the germline ends. The CDR3 DNA reads as TGCGCCAGCAGCCCCCGGCAGGGTGTAGGAAATGAGCAGTTCTTC. It codes for CASSPRQGVGNEQFF.

V gene TRBV7-9 combines with J gene TRBJ2-5; D is unresolved. The CDR3 sequence is 15 residues long. The germline gives CDR1 SEHNR, CDR2 FQNEAQ (reference sequence). Trimming shortened V by 5 bases and J by 1 base, and 14 bases separated the two germline ends. CDR3 amino acids: CASSPGSGSQETQYF. CDR3 nucleotides: TGTGCCAGCAGCCCCGGATCGGGCAGCCAAGAGACCCAGTACTTC.

The chain has TRBV5-1 and TRBJ2-2; the match to TRBD1 covers 7 bases. The CDR3 sequence is 15 residues long. Per the germline V gene, CDR1 is SGHRS and CDR2 is YFSETQ. The V and J ends lost 3 bases and 4 bases, in that order; junction bases with no gene match: 6. This chain's CDR3 is CASSSGQESTGELFF. The DNA for the CDR3 is TGCGCCAGCAGCTCTGGACAGGAAAGCACCGGGGAGCTGTTTTTT.

This clone showed up just a few times. The chain recombines TRBV28 with TRBJ1-1, with D unclear. V gave up 6 bases and J gave up 4 bases, with 9 bases separating them. The germline gives CDR1 MDHEN, CDR2 SYDVKM. The CDR3 is made up of 12 amino acids. The CDR3 region is CASSSTLTEAFF. CDR3 DNA: TGTGCCAGCAGCTCCACGCTCACTGAAGCTTTCTTT.

This clone has a count of ten or more. The chain carries TRBV7-8 and TRBJ2-7; TRBD2 agrees at 10 bases. Germline V gene sequence: CDR1 SGHVS, CDR2 FQNEAQ. The CDR3 spans 15 residues. V was pared by 5 bases and J by 5 bases, with 9 bases of the junction left unmatched. CDR3 nucleotide sequence: TGTGCCAGCAGCCTTCCAGCGGGAGGGGTAAACGAGCAGTACTTC. Translating it yields CASSLPAGGVNEQYF.

This clone was counted between two and nine times. This chain uses TRBV25-1 with TRBJ1-4, with no clear D. Trimming took 6 bases from V and 4 from J, leaving 9 bases between them. Germline V gene lookup returns CDR1 MGHDK and CDR2 SYGVNS. The CDR3 contains 13 residues. This chain's CDR3 is CASSDGYNEKLFF. DNA for the CDR3: TGTGCCAGCAGCGACGGATATAATGAAAAACTGTTTTTT.

This chain joins TRBV11-2 and TRBJ1-4, with TRBD1 as a possible D gene (5 bases). CDR1 is SGHAT and CDR2 is FQNNGV in the germline V gene. The V end lost 8 bases, the J end lost 4 bases, and 8 bases lay between the germline ends. The CDR3 runs 12 residues. The CDR3 nucleotides read TGTGCCAGCGGCAGGGTTAATGAAAAACTGTTTTTT. Protein sequence: CASGRVNEKLFF.

This clone was detected many times. This specimen includes other DNA sequences encoding the same CDR3. V usage is TRBV9 and J usage is TRBJ2-7, with D uncertain. The germline gives CDR1 SGDLS, CDR2 YYNGEE. The CDR3 is 14 residues long. V lost 0 bases and J 0 bases, leaving 7 bases between the germline ends. DNA of the CDR3: TGTGCCAGCAGCGTAGATCACAGCTCCTACGAGCAGTACTTC. This encodes CASSVDHSSYEQYF.

The V gene is TRBV2, the J gene TRBJ1-4; 12 bases are shared with TRBD1. The CDR3 has 17 residues. The germline CDR1 and CDR2 sequences are SNHLY and FYNNEI. J lost 7 bases, V lost 6 bases, and 12 bases had no gene match. Here the CDR3 reads CASRRTGTGGAGEKLFF. The DNA of the CDR3 is TGTGCCAGCAGACGTACCGGGACAGGGGGCGCAGGTGAAAAACTGTTTTTT.

This clone was seen a few times. This rearrangement joins TRBV29-1 to TRBJ2-3; 11 nucleotides line up with TRBD2. J lost 1 base, V lost 5 bases, and 2 bases had no gene match. Germline loops: CDR1 SQVTM, CDR2 ANQGSEA. This CDR3 region has 14 residues. CDR3 nucleotides: TGCAGCGTTTCGGGACTAGCGGGCACAGATACGCAGTATTTT. Amino acid sequence: CSVSGLAGTDTQYF.

This clone appeared a single time. The chain joins TRBV7-2 to TRBJ2-5; tentative D call: TRBD2 (6 bases). The CDR3 loop spans 14 amino acids. Germline values: CDR1 SGHTA, CDR2 FQGNSA. Trimming took off 3 bases at V and 5 bases at J, with 13 bases between the two ends. In DNA form, the CDR3 reads TGTGCCAGCAGCTTGTCCGGGGGTGACGAGACCCAGTACTTC. Encoded protein: CASSLSGGDETQYF.

V usage is TRBV7-9 and J usage is TRBJ2-7, with 8 nucleotides matching TRBD1. This CDR3 contains 14 residues. Germline loops: CDR1 SEHNR, CDR2 FQNEAQ (reference sequence). The junction had 8 bases not matched to a gene; V was cut back by 7 bases and J by 3 bases. For the CDR3, the DNA is TGTGCCAGCAACAAGGGACAGGAACTCTACGAGCAGTACTTC. This sequence encodes CASNKGQELYEQYF.

The chain has TRBV27 and TRBJ2-5; 9 nucleotides match TRBD1. V trimming: 3 bases; J trimming: 5 bases; junction bases outside the gene matches: 7. Germline V gene sequence: CDR1 MNHEY, CDR2 SMNVEV (reference sequence). There are 15 residues in the CDR3. The CDR3 coding sequence is TGTGCCAGCAGTTTGTACAGGGGGCGGAAGGAGACCCAGTACTTC. Protein product: CASSLYRGRKETQYF.

The gene calls are TRBV6-1 and TRBJ2-7; 8 bases are shared with TRBD2. CDR3 length equals 16 residues. CDR1 is MNHNS and CDR2 is SASEGT in the germline V gene. Trimming at V came to 0 bases and at J to 5 bases, leaving 9 bases not matched to a gene. CDR3 in amino acids: CASSEALGGGTHEQYF. CDR3 sequence (DNA): TGTGCCAGCAGTGAAGCCCTCGGCGGGGGGACCCACGAGCAGTACTTC.

This chain joins TRBV28 and TRBJ2-7; 11 bases fit TRBD1. This CDR3 contains 14 residues. V trimming: 9 bases; J trimming: 2 bases; junction bases outside the gene matches: 6. CDR1 MDHEN and CDR2 SYDVKM come from the germline V gene. The CDR3 sequence is CARFPGQGAYEQYF. The CDR3 coding sequence is TGTGCCAGGTTTCCGGGACAGGGGGCCTACGAGCAGTACTTC.

The chain is built from TRBV5-6 and TRBJ2-7, with TRBD1 matching over 7 bases. The V gene's germline CDR1 is SGHDT and CDR2 YYEEEE. V shed 0 bases, J shed 1 base, and the junction held 1 base outside the gene matches. CDR3 length equals 14 residues. CDR3: CASSLGQGSYEQYF. In DNA, the CDR3 is TGTGCCAGCAGCTTGGGACAGGGATCCTACGAGCAGTACTTC.

Comments on this clone: This sample also contains other DNA sequences that code for the same CDR3. The rearrangement links TRBV18 to TRBJ1-1; no definite D call. This CDR3 has 13 amino acids. Trimming took off 0 bases at V and 1 base at J, with 3 bases between the two ends. Germline-derived CDR1 and CDR2 are KGHSH and LQKENI. This chain's CDR3 is CASSPPENTEAFF. CDR3 bases: TGTGCCAGCTCACCACCAGAGAACACTGAAGCTTTCTTT.

CDR3 sequence (DNA): TGTGCCAGCAACTCTGTGGATGCTTATGGCTACACCTTC. Translation: CASNSVDAYGYTF. The V gene is TRBV28, the J gene TRBJ1-2; D is uncertain. The germline gives CDR1 MDHEN, CDR2 SYDVKM. V was clipped by 7 bases and J by 5 bases, with 14 bases between them. This CDR3 region has 13 residues.

The chain employs TRBV15 and TRBJ2-3; D possibly matches TRBD1 or TRBD2 (5 bases each). The CDR3 has 15 residues. Germline V gene lookup returns CDR1 LNHNV and CDR2 YYDKDF (reference sequence). V was cut by 5 bases and J by 0 bases, with 12 bases left in between. The CDR3 sequence: CATSASWGSTDTQYF. The CDR3 coding sequence is TGTGCCACCAGCGCCTCATGGGGGAGCACAGATACGCAGTATTTT.

V is TRBV9 and J is TRBJ2-7, with D perhaps given as TRBD1 or TRBD2 (5 bases each). V was clipped by 0 bases and J by 4 bases, with 17 bases between them. This CDR3 has 16 residues. Germline V gives CDR1 SGDLS, CDR2 YYNGEE. CDR3 loop: CASSVGGPPGVYEQYF. The CDR3 bases are TGTGCCAGCAGCGTAGGGGGACCCCCTGGGGTTTACGAGCAGTACTTC.

The J gene is TRBJ2-7, the V gene TRBV18, with 11 bases aligning to TRBD1. The CDR3 has 16 amino acids. Germline loops: CDR1 KGHSH, CDR2 LQKENI. V lost 3 bases, J lost 12 bases, and 16 bases stayed unmatched. The CDR3 is CASSPGTGGSGPLGYF. For the CDR3, the DNA is TGTGCCAGCTCACCCGGGACAGGGGGTAGCGGGCCTCTCGGGTACTTC.

The CDR3 here is CASSMDTRQETQYF. CDR3 DNA sequence: TGTGCCAGCAGCATGGACACCCGCCAAGAGACCCAGTACTTC. V gene TRBV25-1 combines with J gene TRBJ2-5; a weak D match, TRBD1 (5 bases). Germline V CDR1 and CDR2: MGHDK, SYGVNS. The V and J ends lost 6 bases and 1 base respectively, with 12 bases between them. The CDR3 is 14 residues long.